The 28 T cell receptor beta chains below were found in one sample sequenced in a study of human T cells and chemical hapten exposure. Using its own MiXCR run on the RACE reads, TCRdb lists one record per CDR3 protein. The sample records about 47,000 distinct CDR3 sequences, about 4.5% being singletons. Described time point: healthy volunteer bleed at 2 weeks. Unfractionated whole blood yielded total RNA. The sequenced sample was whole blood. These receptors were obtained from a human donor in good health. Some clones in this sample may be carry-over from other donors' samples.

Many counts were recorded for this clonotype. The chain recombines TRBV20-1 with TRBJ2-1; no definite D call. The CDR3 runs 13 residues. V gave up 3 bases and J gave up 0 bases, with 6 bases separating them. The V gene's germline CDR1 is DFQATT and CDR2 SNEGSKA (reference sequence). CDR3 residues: CSASFSSYNEQFF. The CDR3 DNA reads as TGCAGTGCTAGTTTCTCCTCCTACAATGAGCAGTTCTTC.

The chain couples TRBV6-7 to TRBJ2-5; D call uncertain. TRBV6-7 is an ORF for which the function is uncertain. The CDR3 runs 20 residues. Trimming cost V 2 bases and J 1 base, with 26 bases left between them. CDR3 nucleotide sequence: TGTGCCAGCAGTTACCTCAAGTTTCGCGAGGATAAGAGCTTCCAAGAGACCCAGTACTTC. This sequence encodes CASSYLKFREDKSFQETQYF.

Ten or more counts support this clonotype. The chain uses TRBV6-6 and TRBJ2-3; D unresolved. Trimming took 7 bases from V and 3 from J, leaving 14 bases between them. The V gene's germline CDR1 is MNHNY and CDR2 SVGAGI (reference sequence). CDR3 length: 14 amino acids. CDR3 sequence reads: CASTPWVSTDTQYF. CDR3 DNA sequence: TGTGCCAGCACCCCGTGGGTGTCGACAGATACGCAGTATTTT.

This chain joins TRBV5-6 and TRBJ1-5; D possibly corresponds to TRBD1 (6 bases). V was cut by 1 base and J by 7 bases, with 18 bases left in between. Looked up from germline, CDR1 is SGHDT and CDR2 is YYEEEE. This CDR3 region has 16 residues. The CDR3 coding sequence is TGTGCCAGCAGCTTGATACTAGTTCGACAGGAACAGCCCCAGCATTTT. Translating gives CASSLILVRQEQPQHF. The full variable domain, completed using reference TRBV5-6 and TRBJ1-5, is DAGVTQSPTHLIKTRGQQVTLRCSPKSGHDTVSWYQQALGQGPQFIFQYYEEEERQRGNFPDRFSGHQFPNYSSELNVNALLLGDSALYLCASSLILVRQEQPQHFGDGTRLSIL.

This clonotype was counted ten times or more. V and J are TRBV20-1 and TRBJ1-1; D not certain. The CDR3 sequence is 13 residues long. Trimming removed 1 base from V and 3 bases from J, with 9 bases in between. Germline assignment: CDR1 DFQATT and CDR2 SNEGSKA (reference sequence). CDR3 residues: CSARVNRDTEAFF. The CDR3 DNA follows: TGCAGTGCTAGAGTAAACCGGGACACTGAAGCTTTCTTT.

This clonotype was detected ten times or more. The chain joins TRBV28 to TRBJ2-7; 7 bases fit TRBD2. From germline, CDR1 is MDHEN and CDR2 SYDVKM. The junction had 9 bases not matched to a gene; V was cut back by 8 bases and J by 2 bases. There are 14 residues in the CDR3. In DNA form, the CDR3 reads TGTGCCAGCCCCTCTAGCGGAAGGACCTACGAGCAGTACTTC. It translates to CASPSSGRTYEQYF.

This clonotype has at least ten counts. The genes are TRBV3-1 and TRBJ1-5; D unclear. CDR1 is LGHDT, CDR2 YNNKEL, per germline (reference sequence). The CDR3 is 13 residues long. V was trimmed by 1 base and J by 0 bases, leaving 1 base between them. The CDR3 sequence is CASSQGSNQPQHF. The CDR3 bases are TGTGCCAGCAGCCAAGGTAGCAATCAGCCCCAGCATTTT.

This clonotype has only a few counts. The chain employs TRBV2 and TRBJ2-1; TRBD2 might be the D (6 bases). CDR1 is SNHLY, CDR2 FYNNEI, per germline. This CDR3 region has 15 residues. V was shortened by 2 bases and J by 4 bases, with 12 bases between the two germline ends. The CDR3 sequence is CASSEWIGGYNEQFF. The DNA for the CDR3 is TGTGCCAGCAGTGAATGGATTGGAGGGTACAATGAGCAGTTCTTC.

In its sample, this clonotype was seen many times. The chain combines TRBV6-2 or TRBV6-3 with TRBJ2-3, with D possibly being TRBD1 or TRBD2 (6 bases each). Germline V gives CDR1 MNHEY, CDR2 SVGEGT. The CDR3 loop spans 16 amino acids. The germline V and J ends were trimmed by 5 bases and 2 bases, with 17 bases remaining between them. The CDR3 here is CASSDSQGTVTDTQYF. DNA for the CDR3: TGTGCCAGCAGTGACAGTCAGGGGACTGTCACAGATACGCAGTATTTT.

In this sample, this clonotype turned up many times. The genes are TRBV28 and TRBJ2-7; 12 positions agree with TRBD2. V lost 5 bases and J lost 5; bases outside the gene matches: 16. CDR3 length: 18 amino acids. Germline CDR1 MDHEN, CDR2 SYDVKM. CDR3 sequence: CASSPFLRLAGVAHEQYF. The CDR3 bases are TGTGCCAGCAGTCCGTTTTTACGACTAGCGGGAGTAGCCCACGAGCAGTACTTC.

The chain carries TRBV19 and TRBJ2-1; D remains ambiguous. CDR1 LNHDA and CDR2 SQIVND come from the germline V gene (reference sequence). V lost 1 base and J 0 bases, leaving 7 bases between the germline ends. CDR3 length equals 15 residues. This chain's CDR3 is CASSIAHSSYNEQFF. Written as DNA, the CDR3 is TGTGCCAGTAGTATAGCGCATAGCTCCTACAATGAGCAGTTCTTC.

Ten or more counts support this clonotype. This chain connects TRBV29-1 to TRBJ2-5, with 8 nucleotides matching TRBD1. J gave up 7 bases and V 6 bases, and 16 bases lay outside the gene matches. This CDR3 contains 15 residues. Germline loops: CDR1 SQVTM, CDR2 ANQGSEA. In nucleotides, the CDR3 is TGCAGCGTCGAGGGACAGGTCAACAACCTGGGGACCCAGTACTTC. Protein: CSVEGQVNNLGTQYF.

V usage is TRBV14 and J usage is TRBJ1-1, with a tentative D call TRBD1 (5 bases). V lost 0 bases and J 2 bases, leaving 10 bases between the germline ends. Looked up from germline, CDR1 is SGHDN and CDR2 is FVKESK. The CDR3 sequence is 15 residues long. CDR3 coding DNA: TGTGCCAGCAGCCAAGAAGCGAGGGGTAACACTGAAGCTTTCTTT. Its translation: CASSQEARGNTEAFF.

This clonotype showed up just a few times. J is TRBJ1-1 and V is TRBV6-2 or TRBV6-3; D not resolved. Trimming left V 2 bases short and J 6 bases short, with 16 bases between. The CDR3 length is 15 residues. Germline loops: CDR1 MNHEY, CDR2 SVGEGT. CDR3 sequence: CASSYTPQIVSEAFF. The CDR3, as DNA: TGTGCCAGCAGTTACACCCCACAGATAGTTTCTGAAGCTTTCTTT.

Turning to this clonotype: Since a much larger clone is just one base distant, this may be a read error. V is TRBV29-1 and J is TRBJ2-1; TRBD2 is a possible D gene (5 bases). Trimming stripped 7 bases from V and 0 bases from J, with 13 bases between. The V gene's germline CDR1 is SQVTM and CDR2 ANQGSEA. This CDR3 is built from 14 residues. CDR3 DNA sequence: TGCAGCGCGCTAACTAGGACCTCCTACAATGAGCAGTTCTTC. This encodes CSALTRTSYNEQFF.

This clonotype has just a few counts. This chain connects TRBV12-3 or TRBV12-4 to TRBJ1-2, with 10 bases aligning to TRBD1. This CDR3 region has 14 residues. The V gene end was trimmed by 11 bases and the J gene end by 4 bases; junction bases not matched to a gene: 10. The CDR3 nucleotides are TGTGCCTGCGAAAGACAGGGGGCTGGCTATGGCTACACCTTC. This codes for CACERQGAGYGYTF.

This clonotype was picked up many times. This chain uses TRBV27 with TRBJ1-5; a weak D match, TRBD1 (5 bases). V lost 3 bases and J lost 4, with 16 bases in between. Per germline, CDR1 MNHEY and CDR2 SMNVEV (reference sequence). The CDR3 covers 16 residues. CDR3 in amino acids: CASSLGGFGQNQPQHF. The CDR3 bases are TGTGCCAGCAGTTTGGGGGGGTTCGGGCAAAATCAGCCCCAGCATTTT.

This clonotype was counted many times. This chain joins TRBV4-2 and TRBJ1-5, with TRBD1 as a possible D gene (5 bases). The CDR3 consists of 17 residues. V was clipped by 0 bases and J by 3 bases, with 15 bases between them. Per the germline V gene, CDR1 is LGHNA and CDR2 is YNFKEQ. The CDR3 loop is CASSQEGVNGANQPQHF. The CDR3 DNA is TGTGCCAGCAGCCAAGAGGGGGTGAACGGGGCCAATCAGCCCCAGCATTTT.

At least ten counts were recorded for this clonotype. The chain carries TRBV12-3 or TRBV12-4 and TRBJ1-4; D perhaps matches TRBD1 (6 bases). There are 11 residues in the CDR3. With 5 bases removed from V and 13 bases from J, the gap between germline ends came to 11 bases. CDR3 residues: CASSGDIGLFF. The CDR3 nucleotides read TGTGCCAGCAGTGGGGACATAGGACTGTTTTTT.

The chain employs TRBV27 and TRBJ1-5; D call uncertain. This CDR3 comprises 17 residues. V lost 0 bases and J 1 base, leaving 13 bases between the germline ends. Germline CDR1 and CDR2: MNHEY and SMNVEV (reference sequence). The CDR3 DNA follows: TGTGCCAGCAGTTTATCAGTTACGGGATTGAGCAATCAGCCCCAGCATTTT. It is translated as CASSLSVTGLSNQPQHF.

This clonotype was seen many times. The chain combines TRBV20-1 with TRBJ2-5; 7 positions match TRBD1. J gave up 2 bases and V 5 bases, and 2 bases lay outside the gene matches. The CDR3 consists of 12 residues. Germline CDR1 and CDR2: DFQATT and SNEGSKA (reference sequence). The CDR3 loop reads CSARDRQETQYF. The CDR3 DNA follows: TGCAGTGCTCGGGACAGACAAGAGACCCAGTACTTC.

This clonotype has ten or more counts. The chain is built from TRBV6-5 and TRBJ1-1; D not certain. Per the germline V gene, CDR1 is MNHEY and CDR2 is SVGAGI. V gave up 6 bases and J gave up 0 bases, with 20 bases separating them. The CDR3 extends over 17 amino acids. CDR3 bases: TGTGCCAGCAGCTGCGGCCGAGATTGGTTCTTGAACACTGAAGCTTTCTTT. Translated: CASSCGRDWFLNTEAFF.

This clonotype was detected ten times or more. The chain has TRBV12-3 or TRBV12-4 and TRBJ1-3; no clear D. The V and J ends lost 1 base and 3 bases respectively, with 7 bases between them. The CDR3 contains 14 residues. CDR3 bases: TGTGCCAGCAGTTTAGGGTCAGTTGGAAACACCATATATTTT. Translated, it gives CASSLGSVGNTIYF.

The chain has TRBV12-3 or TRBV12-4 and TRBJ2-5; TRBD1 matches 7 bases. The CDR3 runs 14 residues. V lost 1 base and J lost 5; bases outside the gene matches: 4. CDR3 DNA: TGTGCCAGCAGTTTAGTAGGGGGCCAGGAGACCCAGTACTTC. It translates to CASSLVGGQETQYF.

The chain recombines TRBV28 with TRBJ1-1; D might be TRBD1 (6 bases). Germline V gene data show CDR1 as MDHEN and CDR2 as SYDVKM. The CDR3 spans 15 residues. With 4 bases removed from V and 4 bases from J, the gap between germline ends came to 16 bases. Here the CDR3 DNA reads TGTGCCAGCAGTTCCCCCGCAGGGGACGTCACTGAAGCTTTCTTT. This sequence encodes CASSSPAGDVTEAFF.

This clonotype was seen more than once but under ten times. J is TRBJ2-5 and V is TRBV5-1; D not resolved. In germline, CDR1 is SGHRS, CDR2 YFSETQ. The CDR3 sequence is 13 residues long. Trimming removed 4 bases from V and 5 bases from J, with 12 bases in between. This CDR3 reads CASSHGVEETQYF. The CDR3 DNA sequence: TGCGCCAGCAGCCATGGGGTTGAGGAGACCCAGTACTTC.

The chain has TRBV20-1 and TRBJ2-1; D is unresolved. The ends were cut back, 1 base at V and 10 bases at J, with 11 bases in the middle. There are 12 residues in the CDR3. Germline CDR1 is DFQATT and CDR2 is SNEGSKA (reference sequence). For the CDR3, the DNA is TGCAGTGCTAGAGGAAGACGGTTGGAGCAGTTCTTC. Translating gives CSARGRRLEQFF.

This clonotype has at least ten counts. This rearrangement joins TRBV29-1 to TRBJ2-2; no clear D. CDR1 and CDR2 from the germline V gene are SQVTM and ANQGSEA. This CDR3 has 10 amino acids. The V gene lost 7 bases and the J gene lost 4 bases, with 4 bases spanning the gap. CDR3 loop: CSGGTGELFF. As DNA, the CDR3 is TGCAGCGGGGGCACCGGGGAGCTGTTTTTT.